The entry below describes one T cell receptor (beta chain). Sequencing was performed with immunoSEQ multiplex PCR; in TCRdb, only in-frame clones are kept and a portion is missing. The sample lists tens of thousands of clones, roughly 95% occurring once. This CDR3 region has 14 residues. The V end was cut by 2 bases, the J end by 0 bases, with 7 bases between. CDR1 MNHEY and CDR2 SMNVEV come from the germline V gene (reference sequence). The sample belongs to a study of T cells in tuberculosis. Study information: CD1B tetramers identified T cells specific for mycobacterial lipid GMM. Blood was taken before or within 7 days of anti-tuberculosis therapy.

Stated time point: new active TB diagnosis, blood taken before or within 7 days of starting treatment. The chain has TRBV27 and TRBJ1-2; D ambiguous. The sample consisted of PBMCs, taken at tuberculosis diagnosis. This clonotype originated in an adult with tuberculosis. The CDR3 here is CASSLTPANYGYTF. In DNA, the CDR3 is TGTGCCAGCAGTTTAACCCCAGCTAACTATGGCTACACCTTC.